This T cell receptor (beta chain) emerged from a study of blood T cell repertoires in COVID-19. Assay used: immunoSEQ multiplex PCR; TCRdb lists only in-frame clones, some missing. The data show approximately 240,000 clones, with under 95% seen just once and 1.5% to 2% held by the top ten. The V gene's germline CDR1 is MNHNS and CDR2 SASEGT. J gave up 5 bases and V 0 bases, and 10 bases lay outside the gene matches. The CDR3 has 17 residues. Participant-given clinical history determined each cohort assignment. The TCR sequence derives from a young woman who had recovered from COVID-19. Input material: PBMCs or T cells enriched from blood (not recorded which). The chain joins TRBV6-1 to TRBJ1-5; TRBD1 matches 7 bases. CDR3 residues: CASSEALNRGKYQPQHF. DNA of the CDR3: TGTGCCAGCAGTGAAGCCCTGAACAGGGGAAAATATCAGCCCCAGCATTTT.